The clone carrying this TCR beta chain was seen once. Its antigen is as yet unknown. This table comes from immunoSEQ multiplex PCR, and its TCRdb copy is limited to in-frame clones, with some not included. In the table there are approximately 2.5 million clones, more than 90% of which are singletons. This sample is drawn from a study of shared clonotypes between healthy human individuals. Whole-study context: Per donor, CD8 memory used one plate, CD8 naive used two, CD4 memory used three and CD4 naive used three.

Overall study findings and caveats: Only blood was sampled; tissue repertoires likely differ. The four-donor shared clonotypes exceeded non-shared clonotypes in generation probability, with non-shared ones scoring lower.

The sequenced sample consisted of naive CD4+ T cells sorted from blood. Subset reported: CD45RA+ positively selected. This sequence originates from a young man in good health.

The CDR3 DNA sequence: TGTGCCAGTAGGACCCCGGGGGGAACTGGGGCCAACGTCCTGACTTTC. It specifies CASRTPGGTGANVLTF. The genes are TRBV19 and TRBJ2-6, with 7 bases matching TRBD2. V lost 6 bases to trimming and J lost 2 bases; unmatched junction nucleotides: 7. Germline-derived CDR1 and CDR2 are LNHDA and SQIVND (reference sequence). This CDR3 has 16 amino acids. Filled out from reference TRBV19 and TRBJ2-6, the complete variable domain reads DGGITQSPKYLFRKEGQNVTLSCEQNLNHDAMYWYRQDPGQGLRLIYYSQIVNDFQKGDIAEGYSVSREKKESFPLTVTSAQKNPTAFYLCASRTPGGTGANVLTFGAGSRLTVL.